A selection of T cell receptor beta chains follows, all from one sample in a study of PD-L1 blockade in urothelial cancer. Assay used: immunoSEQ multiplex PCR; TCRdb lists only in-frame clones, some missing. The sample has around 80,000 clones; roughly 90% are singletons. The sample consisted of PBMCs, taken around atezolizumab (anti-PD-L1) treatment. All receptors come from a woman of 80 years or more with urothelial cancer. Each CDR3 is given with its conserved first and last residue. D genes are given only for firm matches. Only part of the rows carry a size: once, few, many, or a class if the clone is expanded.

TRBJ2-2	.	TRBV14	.	CASKGRRGTGELFF	TGTGCCAGCAAAGGGAGAAGAGGGACCGGGGAGCTGTTTTTT
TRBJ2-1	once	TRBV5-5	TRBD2	CASSLALAGGPGAYNEQFF	TGTGCCAGCAGCTTGGCCCTAGCGGGAGGGCCAGGGGCCTACAATGAGCAGTTCTTC
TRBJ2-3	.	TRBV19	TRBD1	CASSPITGGTDTQYF	TGTGCCAGTAGTCCAATCACAGGGGGCACAGATACGCAGTATTTT
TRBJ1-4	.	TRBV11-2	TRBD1	CASSGQGLSTNEKLFF	TGTGCCAGCAGCGGACAGGGACTTTCAACTAATGAAAAACTGTTTTTT
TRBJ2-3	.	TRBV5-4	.	CASSTGGDLGTDTQYF	TGTGCCAGCAGCACTGGAGGGGATCTGGGAACAGATACGCAGTATTTT
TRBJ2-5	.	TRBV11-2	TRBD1	CASSVLTGVETQYF	TGTGCCAGCAGCGTATTAACAGGGGTAGAGACCCAGTACTTC
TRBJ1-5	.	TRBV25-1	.	CASSVGGSNQPQHF	TGTGCCAGCAGTGTGGGGGGTAGCAATCAGCCCCAGCATTTT
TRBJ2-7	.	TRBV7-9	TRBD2	CASSMGLAGGEQYF	TGTGCCAGCAGCATGGGACTAGCGGGAGGCGAGCAGTACTTC
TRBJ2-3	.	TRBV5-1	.	CASSLDMDTQYF	TGCGCCAGCAGCCTGGACATGGATACGCAGTATTTT
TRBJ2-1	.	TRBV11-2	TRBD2	CASSLDQTGGPHNEQFF	TGTGCCAGCAGCTTAGATCAAACGGGAGGGCCCCACAATGAGCAGTTCTTC
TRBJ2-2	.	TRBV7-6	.	CASSLSRPRVGELFF	TGTGCCAGCAGCTTAAGTAGACCCCGGGTGGGGGAGCTGTTTTTT
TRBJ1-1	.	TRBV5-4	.	CASSLNVFGGANTEAFF	TGTGCCAGCAGCTTGAACGTTTTTGGGGGCGCGAACACTGAAGCTTTCTTT
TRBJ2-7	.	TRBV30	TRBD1	CAWSLTGGAYEQYF	TGTGCCTGGAGTTTGACAGGGGGTGCCTACGAGCAGTACTTC
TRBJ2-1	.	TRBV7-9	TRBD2	CASSPGLAGVGEQFF	TGTGCCAGCAGCCCAGGACTAGCGGGAGTTGGCGAGCAGTTCTTC
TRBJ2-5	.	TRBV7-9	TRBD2	CASSPGLAAGAQYF	TGTGCCAGCAGCCCCGGACTAGCGGCCGGAGCCCAGTACTTC
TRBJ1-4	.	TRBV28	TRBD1	CAIETGTEKLFF	TGTGCCATCGAGACAGGGACTGAAAAACTGTTTTTT
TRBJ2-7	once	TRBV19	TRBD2	CASSPLSPGGYEQYF	TGTGCCAGTAGTCCCTTGTCCCCGGGGGGCTACGAGCAGTACTTC
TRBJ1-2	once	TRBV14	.	CASSQEGRLAYGYTF	TGTGCCAGCAGCCAAGAGGGCCGGTTGGCCTATGGCTACACCTTC
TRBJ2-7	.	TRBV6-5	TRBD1	CASSYSQGLSEQYF	TGTGCCAGCAGTTACTCACAGGGGTTGAGCGAGCAGTACTTC
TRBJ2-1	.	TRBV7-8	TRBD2	CASSFTTGRAYNEQFF	TGTGCCAGCAGCTTTACTACCGGGAGGGCCTACAATGAGCAGTTCTTC
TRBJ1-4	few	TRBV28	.	CASSRGLYLFF	TGTGCCAGCAGTCGTGGTCTCTATCTGTTTTTT
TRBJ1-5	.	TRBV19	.	CASSMGGASNQPQHF	TGTGCCAGTAGTATGGGGGGGGCTAGCAATCAGCCCCAGCATTTT
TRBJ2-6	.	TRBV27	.	CASSTGSGANVLTF	TGTGCCAGCAGTACCGGCTCTGGGGCCAACGTCCTGACTTTC
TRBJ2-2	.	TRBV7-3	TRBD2	CASSYGTSGTVGELFF	TGTGCCAGCAGCTACGGGACTAGCGGGACGGTCGGGGAGCTGTTTTTT
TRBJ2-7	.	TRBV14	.	CASSPRDIVYEQYF	TGTGCCAGCAGCCCACGGGACATAGTCTACGAGCAGTACTTC
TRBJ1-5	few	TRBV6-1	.	CASSRESDQPQHF	TGTGCCAGCAGCCGGGAATCGGATCAGCCCCAGCATTTT
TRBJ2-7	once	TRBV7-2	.	CASSLGVLSGLSITYEQYF	TGTGCCAGCAGCTTAGGGGTACTGAGCGGCCTATCTATCACCTACGAGCAGTACTTC
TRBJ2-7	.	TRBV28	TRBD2	CASRPAGESYYEQYF	TGTGCCAGCAGACCAGCGGGAGAGAGCTACTACGAGCAGTACTTC
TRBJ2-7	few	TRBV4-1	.	CASSQGGNQYF	TGCGCCAGCAGCCAAGGAGGAAACCAGTACTTC
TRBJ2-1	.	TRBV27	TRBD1	CASSSFAGTGIVNEQFF	TGTGCCAGCAGTTCCTTTGCCGGGACAGGGATAGTCAATGAGCAGTTCTTC
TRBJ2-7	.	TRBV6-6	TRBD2	CASSRAGGSYEQYF	TGTGCCAGCAGTCGAGCGGGAGGTAGCTACGAGCAGTACTTC
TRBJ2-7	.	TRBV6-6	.	CASSPQGSYEQYF	TGTGCCAGCAGTCCACAGGGTTCCTACGAGCAGTACTTC
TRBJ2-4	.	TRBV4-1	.	CASSQGPKIQNIQYF	TGCGCCAGCAGCCAAGGGCCAAAAATTCAAAACATTCAGTACTTC
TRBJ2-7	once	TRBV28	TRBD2	CASPPRLADTYEQYF	TGTGCCAGCCCCCCCCGACTAGCAGATACCTACGAGCAGTACTTC
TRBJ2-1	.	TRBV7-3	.	CASSLTGRVDYNEQFF	TGTGCCAGCAGCTTAACAGGGCGGGTCGACTACAATGAGCAGTTCTTC
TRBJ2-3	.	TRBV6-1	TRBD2	CASSEASGSADTQYF	TGTGCCAGCAGTGAGGCTAGCGGGAGCGCAGATACGCAGTATTTT
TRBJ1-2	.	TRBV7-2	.	CASSPNIYGYTF	TGTGCCAGCAGCCCGAACATCTATGGCTACACCTTC
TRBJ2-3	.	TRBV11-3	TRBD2	CASSLSPLAGTQYF	TGTGCCAGCAGCCTGAGTCCTTTAGCGGGTACGCAGTATTTT
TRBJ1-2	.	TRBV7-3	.	CASSSPGSGYTF	TGTGCCAGCAGTTCCCCGGGGAGCGGCTACACCTTC
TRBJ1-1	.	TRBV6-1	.	CASSDRIGTIF	TGTGCCAGCAGTGACCGAATAGGGACAATCTTT
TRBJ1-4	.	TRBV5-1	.	CASSLGQGTNEKLFF	TGCGCCAGCAGCTTGGGTCAGGGAACTAATGAAAAACTGTTTTTT
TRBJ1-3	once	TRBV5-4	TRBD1	CASSPGTATGNTIYF	TGTGCCAGCAGCCCCGGGACAGCCACTGGAAACACCATATATTTT
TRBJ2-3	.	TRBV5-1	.	CASSLADSTDTQYF	TGCGCCAGCAGCTTAGCCGATAGCACAGATACGCAGTATTTT
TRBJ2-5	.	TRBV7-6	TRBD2	CASSGGLAGARQETQYF	TGTGCCAGCAGCGGGGGACTAGCGGGAGCCCGCCAAGAGACCCAGTACTTC
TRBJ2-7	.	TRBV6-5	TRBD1	CASAGTGSHEQYF	TGTGCCAGCGCCGGGACAGGGTCCCACGAGCAGTACTTC
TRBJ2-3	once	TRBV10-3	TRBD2	CAIAGFSAGGTDTQYF	TGTGCCATCGCTGGATTCTCAGCGGGAGGCACAGATACGCAGTATTTT
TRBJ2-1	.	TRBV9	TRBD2	CASSVAQASGSYNEQFF	TGTGCCAGCAGCGTAGCTCAGGCTAGCGGATCATACAATGAGCAGTTCTTC
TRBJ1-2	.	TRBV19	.	CASRPGGATSYGYTF	TGTGCCAGTAGACCGGGGGGCGCGACAAGTTATGGCTACACCTTC
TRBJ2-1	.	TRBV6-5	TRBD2	CASSLSGSSYNEQFF	TGTGCCAGCAGCCTTAGCGGGAGCTCCTACAATGAGCAGTTCTTC
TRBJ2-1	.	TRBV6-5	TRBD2	CASSPALAAYNEQFF	TGTGCCAGCAGTCCAGCGCTAGCGGCCTACAATGAGCAGTTCTTC
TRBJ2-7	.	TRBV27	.	CASSGLPSYEQYF	TGTGCCAGCTCCGGACTTCCTTCCTACGAGCAGTACTTC
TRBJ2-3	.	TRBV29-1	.	CSVEGVPQGLSPDTQYF	TGCAGCGTTGAAGGGGTCCCACAGGGTTTAAGTCCAGATACGCAGTATTTT
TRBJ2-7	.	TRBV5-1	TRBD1	CASSPTGTPLGEQYF	TGCGCCAGCAGCCCGACAGGGACCCCCCTCGGCGAGCAGTACTTC
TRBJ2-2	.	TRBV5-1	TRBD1	CASSSRTGDTGELFF	TGCGCCAGCAGCTCGAGGACAGGGGACACCGGGGAGCTGTTTTTT
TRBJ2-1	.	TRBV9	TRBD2	CASSGLAAYNEQFF	TGTGCCAGCAGCGGACTAGCGGCCTACAATGAGCAGTTCTTC